This T cell receptor (beta chain) was found in a study of cytomegalovirus exposure and HLA in healthy donors. Study-wide findings and caveats: Earlier analysis found most TCR beta V segments productive about 90% or about 30% of the time.

The study ran its PCR with 60 Vbeta and 13 Jbeta primers. Original analysis: In a later analysis, of around 80 million unique beta chains, some 10 million appeared in at least two donors. Data came from immunoSEQ multiplex PCR; TCRdb stores just in-frame clones and leaves some out. V and J calls and clone size follow that table, whereas D and trimming were derived from the DNA. Of under 200,000 clones listed, 86% are singletons. Germline assignment: CDR1 SGDLS and CDR2 YYNGEE. This CDR3 comprises 15 residues. V dropped 0 bases and J dropped 0 bases, with 8 bases sitting between them. On this clone: The antigen is undetermined.

This TCR derives from a woman aged 25-40 years in good health and CMV-seronegative. Sample: PBMCs. The chain has TRBV9 and TRBJ2-3; D not certain. CDR3 sequence: CASSVAPTSTDTQYF. The CDR3 DNA follows: TGTGCCAGCAGCGTAGCCCCCACTAGCACAGATACGCAGTATTTT.